These 11 T cell receptor beta chains came from one sample sequenced in a study of blood T cell repertoires in COVID-19. Generated by immunoSEQ multiplex PCR, the TCRdb table keeps only in-frame clones and is missing some. The sample holds around 230,000 clones; 65% to 85% are singletons and the top ten take roughly 7.9%. Sequencing used peripheral blood. All receptors come from a woman at least 80 years old with acute or convalescent COVID-19.

The rearrangement links TRBV6-5 to TRBJ2-3, with D possibly TRBD1 on 6 matching bases. Trimming stripped 6 bases from V and 2 bases from J, with 6 bases between. CDR1 is MNHEY, CDR2 SVGAGI, per germline. This CDR3 region has 12 residues. In DNA, the CDR3 is TGTGCCAGCAGGGGGGCCACAGATACGCAGTATTTT. Its translation: CASRGATDTQYF.

The chain combines TRBV15 with TRBJ1-5; D gene uncertain. The CDR3 has 13 residues. Germline V gene lookup returns CDR1 LNHNV and CDR2 YYDKDF (reference sequence). Deletions cut 8 bases from V and 3 bases from J, with 11 bases between. CDR3 bases: TGTGCCACCGCCGGAGGAGCCAATCAGCCCCAGCATTTT. This encodes CATAGGANQPQHF.

J is TRBJ1-5 and V is TRBV7-2; a possible D gene is TRBD1 (5 bases). Trimming removed 1 base at V and 1 base at J, with 8 bases between. The germline CDR1 and CDR2 sequences are SGHTA and FQGNSA. This CDR3 region has 15 residues. The CDR3 is CASSLVGGSNQPQHF. CDR3 coding DNA: TGTGCCAGCAGCTTAGTGGGGGGGAGCAATCAGCCCCAGCATTTT. The variable domain in full, with the rest retrieved from reference TRBV7-2 and TRBJ1-5, is GAGVSQSPSNKVTEKGKDVELRCDPISGHTALYWYRQSLGQGLEFLIYFQGNSAPDKSGLPSDRFSAERTGGSVSTLTIQRTQQEDSAVYLCASSLVGGSNQPQHFGDGTRLSIL.

The rearrangement links TRBV27 to TRBJ2-5; D may be TRBD1 (6 bases). In germline, CDR1 is MNHEY, CDR2 SMNVEV (reference sequence). Trimming stripped 7 bases from V and 3 bases from J, with 21 bases between. The CDR3 is 16 residues long. The CDR3 reads CASTPLGQGQEETQYF. In nucleotides, the CDR3 is TGTGCCAGCACCCCCTTGGGGCAGGGGCAAGAAGAGACCCAGTACTTC.

The chain has TRBV19 and TRBJ1-1; TRBD1 matches 8 bases. Germline CDR1 reads LNHDA; CDR2 reads SQIVND (reference sequence). The trim removed 5 bases at V and 1 base at J, leaving 9 bases unmatched. This CDR3 region has 16 residues. CDR3 loop: CASSYSGTGANTEAFF. Written as DNA, the CDR3 is TGTGCCAGTAGTTATTCGGGGACAGGTGCGAACACTGAAGCTTTCTTT.

This clone was seen a handful of times. The DNA for the CDR3 is TGTGCCAGCAGCTCCTCAGGGGCGGGAGGTACAGATACGCAGTATTTT. Residues: CASSSSGAGGTDTQYF. This sequence joins TRBV7-9 and TRBJ2-3; 8 nucleotides agree with TRBD2. There are 16 residues in the CDR3. With 4 bases clipped from V and 3 bases from J, the junction kept 9 bases outside the gene matches. Germline CDR1 reads SEHNR; CDR2 reads FQNEAQ (reference sequence).

The CDR3 nucleotides are TGCAGCGTTGAAGGGCAGGGCTATGGCTACACCTTC. Amino acids: CSVEGQGYGYTF. The chain is built from TRBV29-1 and TRBJ1-2; tentative D call: TRBD1 (5 bases). Trimming cost V 1 base and J 4 bases, with 7 bases left between them. CDR3 length: 12 residues. CDR1 and CDR2 from the germline V gene are SQVTM and ANQGSEA.

The CDR3 is CASRPQGGPGNTIYF. In DNA, the CDR3 is TGTGCCAGCAGACCACAGGGTGGCCCTGGAAACACCATATATTTT. The chain uses TRBV2 and TRBJ1-3; possibly TRBD1 for D (6 bases). The V gene lost 6 bases and the J gene lost 2 bases, with 14 bases spanning the gap. The CDR3 runs to 15 residues. CDR1 is SNHLY and CDR2 is FYNNEI in the germline V gene. Full variable domain (remainder filled in from reference TRBV2 and TRBJ1-3): EPEVTQTPSHQVTQMGQEVILRCVPISNHLYFYWYRQILGQKVEFLVSFYNNEISEKSEIFDDQFSVERPDGSNFTLKIRSTKLEDSAMYFCASRPQGGPGNTIYFGEGSWLTVV.

This chain uses TRBV5-4 with TRBJ2-7; 11 bases are a match to TRBD1. The germline CDR1 and CDR2 sequences are SGHNT and YYREEE (reference sequence). This CDR3 spans 15 amino acids. The ends lost 2 bases at V and 4 bases at J; junction bases unmatched: 5. As DNA, the CDR3 is TGTGCCAGCAGCTTTGGACAGGGGGCCGTTTACGAGCAGTACTTC. Its translation is CASSFGQGAVYEQYF.

Ten or more counts support this clone. The V gene is TRBV19, the J gene TRBJ1-6; 9 nucleotides align to TRBD1. V was clipped by 5 bases and J by 7 bases; unmatched bases: 6. Germline V gene sequence: CDR1 LNHDA, CDR2 SQIVND (reference sequence). The CDR3 loop spans 15 amino acids. The CDR3 DNA reads TGTGCCAGTAGTGGGGGGACAGGGCGGAATTCACCCCTCCACTTT. Protein product: CASSGGTGRNSPLHF.

The rearrangement joins TRBV7-2 to TRBJ2-1, with a possible D match to TRBD2 (7 bases). The CDR3 is made up of 17 amino acids. Trimming cost V 7 bases and J 4 bases, with 23 bases left between them. Per germline, CDR1 SGHTA and CDR2 FQGNSA. The CDR3 region is CASTSRGGGSSYNEQFF. The CDR3 nucleotides read TGTGCCAGCACCTCGAGGGGGGGCGGGAGTTCTTACAATGAGCAGTTCTTC.